These 30 T cell receptor beta chains were all obtained from the same sample, sequenced in a study of blood T cell repertoires in COVID-19. TCRdb's copy holds only in-frame clones and misses some; the assay was immunoSEQ multiplex PCR. The data show about 80,000 clones, roughly 80% seen once. Sequences were obtained from peripheral blood. These receptor sequences come from a human donor in a cohort sampled during active COVID-19.

In DNA form, the CDR3 reads TGTGCCAGCAGTTTATCGACTAGTCCCCGCGAGCAGTACTTC. Its translation is CASSLSTSPREQYF. The chain carries TRBV27 and TRBJ2-7, with a weak D call TRBD2 (6 bases). The V and J ends lost 0 bases and 6 bases respectively, with 12 bases between them. This CDR3 spans 14 amino acids. Germline V gives CDR1 MNHEY, CDR2 SMNVEV (reference sequence).

This chain connects TRBV3-1 (or the pseudogene TRBV3-2) to TRBJ2-6; D is unresolved. The germline V gene encodes CDR1 LGHDT and CDR2 YNNKEL (reference sequence). The CDR3 runs to 18 residues. Between the trimmed V and J ends, which lost 3 bases and 0 bases, there was a span of 15 bases. CDR3 bases: TGTGCCAGCAGCCAGCAAGCAAGCCCGAGCTCTGGGGCCAACGTCCTGACTTTC. Protein sequence: CASSQQASPSSGANVLTF.

The chain combines TRBV5-6 with TRBJ1-4; 12 nucleotides match TRBD1. CDR1 SGHDT and CDR2 YYEEEE come from the germline V gene. The CDR3 is 15 amino acids. V lost 4 bases to trimming and J lost 5 bases; unmatched junction nucleotides: 3. CDR3 sequence reads: CASSGTGGPNEKLFF. For the CDR3, the DNA is TGTGCCAGCAGCGGGACAGGGGGCCCAAATGAAAAACTGTTTTTT.

This CDR3 reads CAWKDSQTEAFF. CDR3 in DNA: TGTGCCTGGAAGGACAGTCAAACTGAAGCTTTCTTT. The gene calls are TRBV30 and TRBJ1-1; TRBD1 might be the D (6 bases). V lost 4 bases, J lost 5 bases, and 11 bases lay in between. The V gene's germline CDR1 is GTSNPN and CDR2 SVGIG (reference sequence). This CDR3 contains 12 residues.

This clone was picked up a small number of times. The chain couples TRBV4-2 to TRBJ2-1; TRBD2 aligns across 9 bases. The length of the CDR3 is 18 residues. The ends lost 3 bases at V and 0 bases at J; junction bases unmatched: 9. Germline CDR1 reads LGHNA; CDR2 reads YNFKEQ. Written as DNA, the CDR3 is TGTGCCAGCAGCCAGGCTCGCCTTAGCGGGAGCTCCTACAATGAGCAGTTCTTC. Translation gives CASSQARLSGSSYNEQFF.

The chain employs TRBV11-1 and TRBJ2-5, with a weak D call TRBD1 (6 bases). Germline CDR1 reads SGHAT; CDR2 reads FQDESV (reference sequence). The CDR3 is 14 amino acids. Trimming took off 4 bases at V and 3 bases at J, with 12 bases between the two ends. CDR3 nucleotides: TGTGCCAGCAGCTCCCCAGGGGACAAAGAGACCCAGTACTTC. This encodes CASSSPGDKETQYF.

This clone has only a few counts. V gene TRBV25-1 combines with J gene TRBJ1-6, with D unresolved. Deletions cut 5 bases from V and 7 bases from J, with 15 bases between. Germline CDR1 is MGHDK and CDR2 is SYGVNS. The CDR3 is 15 residues long. CDR3 amino acids: CASSTSYARNSPLHF. In nucleotides, the CDR3 is TGTGCCAGCAGTACTTCATACGCGAGGAATTCACCCCTCCACTTT.

The CDR3 here is CASSYSGRANYGYTF. CDR3 in DNA: TGTGCCAGCAGTTACTCGGGCAGGGCCAACTATGGCTACACCTTC. V gene TRBV6-5 combines with J gene TRBJ1-2; tentatively, D is TRBD1 (5 bases). The CDR3 is made up of 15 amino acids. In germline, CDR1 is MNHEY, CDR2 SVGAGI. Trimming took 0 bases from V and 2 from J, leaving 10 bases between them.

The chain uses TRBV14 and TRBJ1-6; D not resolved. V shed 1 base and J shed 6 bases, with 7 bases lying between them. This CDR3 has 14 residues. Per germline, CDR1 SGHDN and CDR2 FVKESK. In DNA form, the CDR3 reads TGTGCCAGCAGCCAAGTAGGGAGTAATTCACCCCTCCACTTT. Its protein product is CASSQVGSNSPLHF. The full variable domain, its missing parts supplied by reference TRBV14 and TRBJ1-6, is EAGVTQFPSHSVIEKGQTVTLRCDPISGHDNLYWYRRVMGKEIKFLLHFVKESKQDESGMPNNRFLAERTGGTYSTLKVQPAELEDSGVYFCASSQVGSNSPLHFGNGTRLTVT.

The chain employs TRBV6-6 and TRBJ1-4, with 7 bases identical to TRBD1. Germline CDR1 MNHNY, CDR2 SVGAGI (reference sequence). After removal of 5 bases from V and 0 bases from J, the junction contained 12 bases not matched to a gene. The CDR3 covers 18 residues. CDR3 nucleotide sequence: TGTGCCAGCAGTCCCAGACAGGGCTCCATATCAACTAATGAAAAACTGTTTTTT. Translation: CASSPRQGSISTNEKLFF.

The rearrangement uses TRBV28 and TRBJ2-1; possibly TRBD2 for D (6 bases). CDR1 and CDR2 from the germline V gene are MDHEN and SYDVKM. The CDR3 contains 13 residues. The V gene lost 4 bases and the J gene lost 7 bases, with 11 bases spanning the gap. The CDR3 here is CASSWQGGNEQFF. CDR3 coding DNA: TGTGCCAGCAGTTGGCAGGGAGGAAATGAGCAGTTCTTC.

The chain has TRBV28 and TRBJ1-2; 7 nucleotides agree with TRBD1. Germline trimming cut 7 bases from V and 5 bases from J; bases unmatched to any gene: 7. CDR3 size: 13 residues. Germline assignment: CDR1 MDHEN and CDR2 SYDVKM. The CDR3, as DNA: TGTGCCAGCATCCCCCCGGGACAGTATGGCTACACCTTC. It specifies CASIPPGQYGYTF.

The chain uses TRBV27 and TRBJ2-2; D not resolved. V lost 2 bases to trimming and J lost 1 base, with 5 bases between them. Germline CDR1 and CDR2: MNHEY and SMNVEV (reference sequence). CDR3 length: 14 amino acids. CDR3 amino acids: CASSLELNTGELFF. DNA of the CDR3: TGTGCCAGCAGTTTAGAGCTGAACACCGGGGAGCTGTTTTTT.

This chain links TRBV19 with TRBJ1-6; tentatively, D is TRBD1 (5 bases). The CDR3 consists of 15 residues. V shed 7 bases and J shed 6 bases, with 16 bases lying between them. Germline V gene sequence: CDR1 LNHDA, CDR2 SQIVND (reference sequence). The CDR3 spells CASKFGRAVNSPLHF. The DNA for the CDR3 is TGTGCCAGTAAGTTCGGCAGGGCGGTTAATTCACCCCTCCACTTT. The complete variable domain, with remaining parts taken from reference TRBV19 and TRBJ1-6, reads DGGITQSPKYLFRKEGQNVTLSCEQNLNHDAMYWYRQDPGQGLRLIYYSQIVNDFQKGDIAEGYSVSREKKESFPLTVTSAQKNPTAFYLCASKFGRAVNSPLHFGNGTRLTVT.

The chain employs TRBV7-3 and TRBJ2-2; TRBD1 matches at 8 bases. The CDR3 loop spans 16 amino acids. Germline CDR1 is SGHTA and CDR2 is FQGTGA. V shed 2 bases and J 6 bases; nucleotides not matched to a gene: 8. The CDR3 DNA reads TGTGCCAGCAGCTTAGTGCCTCAGGGGGCCGCCGGGGAGCTGTTTTTT. Translation: CASSLVPQGAAGELFF.

This clone was found once. The V call is TRBV11-3, the J call TRBJ2-1; 11 bases match TRBD1. CDR3 length equals 15 residues. After removal of 5 bases from V and 9 bases from J, the junction contained 9 bases not matched to a gene. CDR1 and CDR2 (germline): SGHNT, YENEEA. DNA for the CDR3: TGTGCCAGCAGCCCCCGGGACAGGGGGATGGGTGAGCAGTTCTTC. This codes for CASSPRDRGMGEQFF.

The rearrangement uses TRBV3-1 (or the pseudogene TRBV3-2) and TRBJ1-1; a weak D match, TRBD1 (5 bases). The CDR3 loop spans 15 amino acids. Germline CDR1 and CDR2: LGHDT and YNNKEL (reference sequence). Trimming removed 1 base at V and 6 bases at J, with 15 bases between. CDR3 region: CASSQGYGGVSEAFF. CDR3 nucleotide sequence: TGTGCCAGCAGCCAAGGGTACGGAGGGGTTTCTGAAGCTTTCTTT.

The genes are TRBV13 and TRBJ2-6; maybe TRBD1 (6 bases). Germline V lookup: CDR1 PRHDT, CDR2 FYEKMQ (reference sequence). Trimming removed 5 bases at V and 2 bases at J, with 10 bases between. The CDR3 spans 15 residues. As DNA, the CDR3 is TGTGCCAGCAGCCGAGGGGGAGCTGGGGCCAACGTCCTGACTTTC. As protein: CASSRGGAGANVLTF.

The chain has TRBV7-8 and TRBJ1-4; D ambiguous. Germline V lookup: CDR1 SGHVS, CDR2 FQNEAQ. V was pared by 3 bases and J by 3 bases, with 8 bases between. The CDR3 is made up of 14 amino acids. For the CDR3, the DNA is TGTGCCAGCAGCTTTGAGGGATCTAATGAAAAACTGTTTTTT. It encodes CASSFEGSNEKLFF. Full variable domain (rest looked up from reference TRBV7-8 and TRBJ1-4): GAGVSQSPRYKVAKRGQDVALRCDPISGHVSLFWYQQALGQGPEFLTYFQNEAQLDKSGLPSDRFFAERPEGSVSTLKIQRTQQEDSAVYLCASSFEGSNEKLFFGSGTQLSVL.

CDR3 sequence: CASNRYSRANTGELFF. As DNA, the CDR3 is TGTGCCAGCAATCGATATTCCCGCGCGAACACCGGGGAGCTGTTTTTT. V and J are TRBV6-6 and TRBJ2-2; D gene unclear. This CDR3 comprises 16 residues. Between the trimmed V and J ends, which lost 7 bases and 0 bases, there was a span of 15 bases. Looked up from germline, CDR1 is MNHNY and CDR2 is SVGAGI (reference sequence).

The V call is TRBV23-1, the J call TRBJ2-7; TRBD1 is a possible D gene (5 bases). TRBV23-1 is labeled an ORF, and its function is uncertain. This CDR3 spans 16 amino acids. The germline V and J ends were trimmed by 0 bases and 4 bases, with 16 bases remaining between them. CDR3 DNA: TGCGCCAGCAGTCAATCCGGCCAGGGATGCCTATACGAGCAGTACTTC. It encodes CASSQSGQGCLYEQYF.

For this clone: One end of the junction does not line up with germline, which may come from a read error. The chain has TRBV6-5 and TRBJ2-3; 12 nucleotides match TRBD2. There are 15 residues in the CDR3. Germline V CDR1 and CDR2: MNHEY, SVGAGI. The CDR3 spells CASSQLAGGTDTQYF. The CDR3 DNA is TGTGCCAGCAGCCAACTAGCGGGGGGCACGGATACGCAGTATTTT.

This chain uses TRBV5-5 with TRBJ1-4, with TRBD1 matching over 9 bases. V shed 4 bases, J shed 1 base, and the junction held 8 bases outside the gene matches. The germline CDR1 and CDR2 sequences are SGHKS and YYEKEE (reference sequence). The CDR3 length is 17 residues. The CDR3 is CASSLRTGVITNEKLFF. CDR3 sequence (DNA): TGTGCCAGCAGCCTAAGGACAGGGGTCATAACTAATGAAAAACTGTTTTTT.

The chain uses TRBV7-2 and TRBJ1-6; 7 nucleotides match TRBD1. Germline lookup yields CDR1 SGHTA and CDR2 FQGNSA. The CDR3 spans 17 residues. The V gene end was trimmed by 6 bases and the J gene end by 0 bases; junction bases not matched to a gene: 8. Here the CDR3 reads CASRDRRESSYNSPLHF. Here the CDR3 DNA reads TGTGCCAGCAGGGACAGGCGCGAGAGCTCCTATAATTCACCCCTCCACTTT. Complete variable domain (other parts from reference TRBV7-2 and TRBJ1-6): GAGVSQSPSNKVTEKGKDVELRCDPISGHTALYWYRQSLGQGLEFLIYFQGNSAPDKSGLPSDRFSAERTGGSVSTLTIQRTQQEDSAVYLCASRDRRESSYNSPLHFGNGTRLTVT.

The chain is built from TRBV11-2 and TRBJ2-1, with D tentatively TRBD1 (6 bases). Looked up from germline, CDR1 is SGHAT and CDR2 is FQNNGV. The V end lost 5 bases, the J end lost 2 bases, and 19 bases lay between the germline ends. The CDR3 totals 17 residues. CDR3: CASSTPQGRGPYNEQFF. The DNA for the CDR3 is TGTGCCAGCAGCACCCCTCAGGGGCGCGGTCCCTACAATGAGCAGTTCTTC.

The V call is TRBV5-1, the J call TRBJ2-2, with 8 bases that match TRBD1. The V and J ends lost 4 bases and 4 bases, in that order; junction bases with no gene match: 6. Looked up from germline, CDR1 is SGHRS and CDR2 is YFSETQ. This CDR3 is built from 15 residues. CDR3 sequence (DNA): TGCGCCAGCAGCATAGGACAGGGCTCCACCGGGGAGCTGTTTTTT. This gives the protein CASSIGQGSTGELFF.

The genes are TRBV27 and TRBJ2-7; 10 bases align to TRBD1. V shed 4 bases and J 0 bases; nucleotides not matched to a gene: 3. The V gene's germline CDR1 is MNHEY and CDR2 SMNVEV (reference sequence). The CDR3 loop spans 15 amino acids. In nucleotides, the CDR3 is TGTGCCAGCAGTTACTGGACAGGGGGCTCCTACGAGCAGTACTTC. It specifies CASSYWTGGSYEQYF.

The rearrangement joins TRBV21-1 to TRBJ2-1; the table's D call TRBD2 went unverified against the DNA. TRBV21-1 is marked as a pseudogene. The CDR3 sequence is 18 residues long. The CDR3: CASSKGDPGGWTNNEQFF. Here the CDR3 DNA reads TGTGCCAGCAGCAAGGGGGACCCGGGTGGGTGGACTAACAATGAGCAGTTCTTC.

The chain joins TRBV5-1 to TRBJ2-7; D is unclear. Germline V lookup: CDR1 SGHRS, CDR2 YFSETQ. The CDR3 runs to 12 residues. The ends were cut back, 3 bases at V and 0 bases at J, with 4 bases in the middle. This CDR3 reads CASSSSSYEQYF. CDR3 DNA: TGCGCCAGCAGCTCATCCTCCTACGAGCAGTACTTC.

The J gene is TRBJ2-2, the V gene TRBV14; the match to TRBD1 covers 8 bases. The CDR3 totals 16 residues. In germline, CDR1 is SGHDN, CDR2 FVKESK. J was trimmed by 4 bases and V by 0 bases; bases with no gene match: 4. CDR3 amino acids: CASSQERQGITGELFF. CDR3 coding DNA: TGTGCCAGCAGCCAAGAACGACAGGGGATCACCGGGGAGCTGTTTTTT.